What follows are 5 T cell receptor beta chains derived from one specimen sequenced in a study of early T cells in non-severe SARS-CoV-2 infection. A single record per CDR3 protein comes from TCRdb applying MiXCR to the 5' RACE reads. This sample has tens of thousands of distinct CDR3 sequences, with 5% to 5.5% found just once. Sequenced material: whole blood, taken at baseline. The receptors were gathered from an adult who was a healthcare worker with PCR-confirmed SARS-CoV-2 infection or an uninfected control (not recorded which).

This clonotype has ten or more counts. The rearrangement joins TRBV19 to TRBJ2-7, with 10 bases aligning to TRBD1. Germline loops: CDR1 LNHDA, CDR2 SQIVND (reference sequence). CDR3 size: 16 residues. V lost 7 bases to trimming and J lost 3 bases; unmatched junction nucleotides: 12. CDR3 DNA sequence: TGTGCCAGTACCGAGGGCCGGACAGGGGGTATCTACGAGCAGTACGTC. Translating gives CASTEGRTGGIYEQYV.

V gene TRBV5-1 combines with J gene TRBJ2-5, with 7 bases lining up with TRBD1. The CDR3 has 14 residues. Trimming cost V 4 bases and J 4 bases; bases outside gene matches: 7. CDR1 and CDR2 (germline): SGHRS, YFSETQ. CDR3: CASSRDSKTETQYF. CDR3 in DNA: TGCGCCAGCAGCAGGGACAGCAAAACAGAGACCCAGTACTTC.

This clonotype has only a few counts. The rearrangement joins TRBV7-9 to TRBJ2-1; 9 nucleotides agree with TRBD2. The length of the CDR3 is 14 residues. V shed 3 bases, J shed 7 bases, and the junction held 4 bases outside the gene matches. CDR1 is SEHNR and CDR2 is FQNEAQ in the germline V gene (reference sequence). As DNA, the CDR3 is TGTGCCAGCAGCTTGGTAGCGGGAGTGAATGAGCAGTTCTTC. Protein product: CASSLVAGVNEQFF.

This clonotype came up many times. The chain combines TRBV5-1 with TRBJ2-5; 13 nucleotides match TRBD2. Per the germline V gene, CDR1 is SGHRS and CDR2 is YFSETQ. The CDR3 contains 17 residues. The ends lost 4 bases at V and 2 bases at J; junction bases unmatched: 8. The CDR3 DNA follows: TGCGCCAGCAGCCCCACAGGACTAGCGGGAGCACAAGAGACCCAGTACTTC. It yields the protein CASSPTGLAGAQETQYF.

Only a few counts were recorded for this clonotype. The rearrangement joins TRBV24-1 to TRBJ1-2; D perhaps matches TRBD1 (5 bases). Per the germline V gene, CDR1 is KGHDR and CDR2 is SFDVKD. The CDR3 is 13 amino acids. V was trimmed by 4 bases and J by 4 bases, leaving 9 bases between them. The DNA for the CDR3 is TGTGCCACCAGTGACAGGGCCACCTATGGCTACACCTTC. Residues: CATSDRATYGYTF.